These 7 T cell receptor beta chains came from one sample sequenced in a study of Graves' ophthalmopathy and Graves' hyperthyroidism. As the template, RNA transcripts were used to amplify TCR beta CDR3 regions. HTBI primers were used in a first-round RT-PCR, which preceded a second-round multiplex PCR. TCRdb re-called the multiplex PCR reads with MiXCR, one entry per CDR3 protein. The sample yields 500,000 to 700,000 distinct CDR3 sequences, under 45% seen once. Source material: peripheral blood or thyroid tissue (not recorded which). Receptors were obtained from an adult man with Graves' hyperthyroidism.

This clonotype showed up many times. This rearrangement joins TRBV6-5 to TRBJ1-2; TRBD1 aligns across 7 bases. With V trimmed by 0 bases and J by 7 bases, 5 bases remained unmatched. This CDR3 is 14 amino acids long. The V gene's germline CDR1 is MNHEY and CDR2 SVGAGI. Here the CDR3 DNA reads TGTGCCAGCAGTTACTCGACAGGGTCGGGTGGCTACACCTTC. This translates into CASSYSTGSGGYTF.

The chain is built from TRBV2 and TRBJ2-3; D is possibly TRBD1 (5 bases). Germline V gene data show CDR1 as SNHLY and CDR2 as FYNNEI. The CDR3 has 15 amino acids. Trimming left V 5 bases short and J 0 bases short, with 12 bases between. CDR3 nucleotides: TGTGCCAGCAGTTTGAGGACACCTAGCACAGATACGCAGTATTTT. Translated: CASSLRTPSTDTQYF. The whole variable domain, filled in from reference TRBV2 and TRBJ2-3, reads EPEVTQTPSHQVTQMGQEVILRCVPISNHLYFYWYRQILGQKVEFLVSFYNNEISEKSEIFDDQFSVERPDGSNFTLKIRSTKLEDSAMYFCASSLRTPSTDTQYFGPGTRLTVL.

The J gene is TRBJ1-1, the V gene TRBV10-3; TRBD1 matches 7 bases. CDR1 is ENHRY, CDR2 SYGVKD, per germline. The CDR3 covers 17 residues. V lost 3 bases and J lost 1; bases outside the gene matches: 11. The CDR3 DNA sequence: TGTGCCATCAGTGACGGTATCAGGACAGGAAGGAACACTGAAGCTTTCTTT. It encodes CAISDGIRTGRNTEAFF.

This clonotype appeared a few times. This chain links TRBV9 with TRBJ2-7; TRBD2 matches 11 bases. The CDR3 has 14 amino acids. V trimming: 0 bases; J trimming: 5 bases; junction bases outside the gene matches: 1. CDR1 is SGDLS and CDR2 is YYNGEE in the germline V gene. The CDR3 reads CASSVATSGDEQYF. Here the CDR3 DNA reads TGTGCCAGCAGCGTAGCGACTAGCGGGGACGAGCAGTACTTC.

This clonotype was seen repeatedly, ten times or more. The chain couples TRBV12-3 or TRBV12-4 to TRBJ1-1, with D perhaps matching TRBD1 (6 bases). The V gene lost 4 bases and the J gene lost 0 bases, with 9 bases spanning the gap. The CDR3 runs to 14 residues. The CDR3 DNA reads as TGTGCCAGCAGTTCACAGGGTTTGAACACTGAAGCTTTCTTT. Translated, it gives CASSSQGLNTEAFF.

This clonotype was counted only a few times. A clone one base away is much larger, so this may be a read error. The DNA of the CDR3 is TGCAGTGCTAGAGATTCCCCAGCCACCTACGAGCAGTACTTC. The encoded protein is CSARDSPATYEQYF. The chain links TRBV20-1 to TRBJ2-7; D gene unclear. Trimming removed 0 bases at V and 2 bases at J, with 11 bases between. CDR1 is DFQATT and CDR2 is SNEGSKA in the germline V gene (reference sequence). The CDR3 covers 14 residues.

CDR3: CATREGQGLEKLFF. In nucleotides, the CDR3 is TGTGCCACCCGAGAAGGACAGGGATTGGAAAAACTGTTTTTT. The chain recombines TRBV24-1 with TRBJ1-4; TRBD1 matches at 8 bases. Germline trimming cut 9 bases from V and 8 bases from J; bases unmatched to any gene: 10. CDR1 KGHDR and CDR2 SFDVKD come from the germline V gene. This CDR3 has 14 amino acids.